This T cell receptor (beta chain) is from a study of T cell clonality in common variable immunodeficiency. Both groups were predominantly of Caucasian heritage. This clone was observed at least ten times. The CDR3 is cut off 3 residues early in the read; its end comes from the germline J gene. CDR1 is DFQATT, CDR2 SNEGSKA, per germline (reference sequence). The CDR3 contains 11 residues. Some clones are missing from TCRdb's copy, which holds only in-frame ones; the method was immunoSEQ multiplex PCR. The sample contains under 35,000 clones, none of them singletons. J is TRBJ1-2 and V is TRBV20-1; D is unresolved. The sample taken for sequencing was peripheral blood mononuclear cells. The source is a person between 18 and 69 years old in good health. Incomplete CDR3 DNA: TGCAGTGCTAGGGGCCTCGTGGGC. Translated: CSARGLVG. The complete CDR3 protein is CSARGLVGYTF.